The 32 T cell receptor beta chains reported below all come from one sample, sequenced in a study of cytomegalovirus exposure and HLA in healthy donors. 60 Vbeta and 13 Jbeta primers were used in PCR. TCRdb keeps only in-frame clones here, not all; method: immunoSEQ multiplex PCR. The table shows about 140,000 clones, with roughly 9.6% occurring only once. Material: PBMCs. These receptors were collected from a woman aged 40 to 49 in good health and CMV-seropositive.

The rearrangement uses TRBV7-9 and TRBJ1-6, with 7 positions matching TRBD1. Germline CDR1 reads SEHNR; CDR2 reads FQNEAQ (reference sequence). The V segment lost 5 bases and the J segment 6 bases; nucleotides outside the gene matches: 16. The CDR3 totals 18 residues. The CDR3 here is CASSLSPSLAGGNSPLHF. The CDR3 DNA reads TGTGCCAGCAGCCTCTCCCCCTCCTTGGCAGGGGGTAATTCACCCCTCCACTTT.

The chain carries TRBV7-2 and TRBJ2-3; TRBD2 might be the D (6 bases). CDR1 SGHTA and CDR2 FQGNSA come from the germline V gene. CDR3 length: 14 amino acids. Deletions cut 3 bases from V and 0 bases from J, with 7 bases between. Here the CDR3 DNA reads TGTGCCAGCAGCTTCCGGGGGAGCACAGATACGCAGTATTTT. Protein: CASSFRGSTDTQYF.

The gene calls are TRBV19 and TRBJ1-6; D possibly corresponds to TRBD1 (6 bases). The CDR3 covers 18 residues. V was trimmed by 5 bases and J by 0 bases, leaving 17 bases between them. Germline V CDR1 and CDR2: LNHDA, SQIVND (reference sequence). The CDR3 DNA reads TGTGCCAGTAGTTCCTTCCCCCTGGACAGCTCCTATAATTCACCCCTCCACTTT. Translating gives CASSSFPLDSSYNSPLHF. The full variable domain, in which reference TRBV19 and TRBJ1-6 provide the parts outside the CDR3, is DGGITQSPKYLFRKEGQNVTLSCEQNLNHDAMYWYRQDPGQGLRLIYYSQIVNDFQKGDIAEGYSVSREKKESFPLTVTSAQKNPTAFYLCASSSFPLDSSYNSPLHFGNGTRLTVT.

This clone was counted only a few times. This rearrangement joins TRBV25-1 to TRBJ1-4; 12 bases agree with TRBD1. J gave up 8 bases and V 4 bases, and 14 bases lay outside the gene matches. The CDR3 contains 18 residues. In germline, CDR1 is MGHDK, CDR2 SYGVNS. DNA of the CDR3: TGTGCCAGCAGTGCCTCTCCCGGGACAGGGGGCGAAGAGGAAAAACTGTTTTTT. This sequence encodes CASSASPGTGGEEEKLFF.

The rearrangement joins TRBV5-4 to TRBJ1-2, with D tentatively TRBD1 (5 bases). CDR1 and CDR2 (germline): SGHNT, YYREEE (reference sequence). The CDR3 sequence is 14 residues long. Between the trimmed V and J ends, which lost 4 bases and 3 bases, there was a span of 13 bases. The CDR3 DNA follows: TGTGCCAGCAGCCCCGGGACTTATGACTATGGCTACACCTTC. Translating it yields CASSPGTYDYGYTF.

The rearrangement joins TRBV27 to TRBJ2-7; 9 nucleotides align to TRBD2. This CDR3 region has 13 residues. Germline CDR1 is MNHEY and CDR2 is SMNVEV (reference sequence). V gave up 3 bases and J gave up 4 bases; unmatched junction bases: 1. CDR3 loop: CASSFAGGYEQYF. The CDR3 DNA is TGTGCCAGCAGTTTTGCGGGGGGGTACGAGCAGTACTTC.

This clone came up a few times. The chain uses TRBV9 and TRBJ1-5; D is ambiguous. V was trimmed by 3 bases and J by 3 bases, leaving 16 bases between them. Germline CDR1 SGDLS, CDR2 YYNGEE. The CDR3 extends over 16 amino acids. This CDR3 is CASSGGWTGNNQPQHF. In DNA form, the CDR3 reads TGTGCCAGCAGCGGAGGGTGGACGGGGAACAATCAGCCCCAGCATTTT.

The genes are TRBV18 and TRBJ2-6, with D unresolved. Trimming pared 3 bases from V and 0 bases from J, leaving 3 bases between. CDR1 and CDR2 from the germline V gene are KGHSH and LQKENI. This CDR3 has 14 residues. The chain's CDR3 is CASSPSSGANVLTF. Written as DNA, the CDR3 is TGTGCCAGCTCACCTAGCTCTGGGGCCAACGTCCTGACTTTC. Combining the CDR3 with reference TRBV18 and TRBJ2-6 gives the whole variable domain NAGVMQNPRHLVRRRGQEARLRCSPMKGHSHVYWYRQLPEEGLKFMVYLQKENIIDESGMPKERFSAEFPKEGPSILRIQQVVRGDSAAYFCASSPSSGANVLTFGAGSRLTVL.

This chain uses TRBV18 with TRBJ1-4; D is uncertain. CDR3 length: 14 amino acids. CDR1 is KGHSH and CDR2 is LQKENI in the germline V gene. V was shortened by 8 bases and J by 7 bases, with 17 bases between the two germline ends. CDR3 residues: CASRFERGSEKLFF. CDR3 nucleotides: TGTGCCAGCCGGTTTGAACGGGGAAGTGAAAAACTGTTTTTT.

V usage is TRBV7-6 and J usage is TRBJ1-1; TRBD1 agrees at 7 bases. Germline trimming cut 2 bases from V and 5 bases from J; bases unmatched to any gene: 20. In germline, CDR1 is SGHVS, CDR2 FNYEAQ. CDR3 length equals 19 residues. The CDR3, as DNA: TGTGCCAGCAGCTTAACCCCTCCAGGGGGGTACTCAGATGGGACTGAAGCTTTCTTT. Protein: CASSLTPPGGYSDGTEAFF.

The sample holds a few counts of this clone. This chain links TRBV6-5 with TRBJ2-2; 8 positions agree with TRBD1. This CDR3 comprises 15 residues. Germline CDR1 reads MNHEY; CDR2 reads SVGAGI. V shed 7 bases and J 5 bases; nucleotides not matched to a gene: 9. The DNA for the CDR3 is TGTGCCAGCACCCCGACAGGGGCGGGGACCGGGGAGCTGTTTTTT. Translation gives CASTPTGAGTGELFF.

The V call is TRBV7-2, the J call TRBJ1-4, with D possibly being TRBD1 (6 bases). V was pared by 5 bases and J by 5 bases, with 15 bases between. The germline V gene encodes CDR1 SGHTA and CDR2 FQGNSA. The CDR3 is 15 amino acids. The CDR3 spells CASSPTGQINEKLFF. The CDR3 coding sequence is TGTGCCAGCAGCCCCACCGGACAGATAAATGAAAAACTGTTTTTT.

This clone was detected a few times. The chain recombines TRBV11-2 with TRBJ2-3, with 13 positions matching TRBD2. Germline loops: CDR1 SGHAT, CDR2 FQNNGV. V shed 2 bases and J 6 bases; nucleotides not matched to a gene: 2. The CDR3 spans 15 residues. The CDR3 DNA reads TGTGCCAGCAGCTTAACTAGCGGGGGGGTTGATACGCAGTATTTT. Protein sequence: CASSLTSGGVDTQYF. The full variable domain, completed using reference TRBV11-2 and TRBJ2-3, is EAGVAQSPRYKIIEKRQSVAFWCNPISGHATLYWYQQILGQGPKLLIQFQNNGVVDDSQLPKDRFSAERLKGVDSTLKIQPAKLEDSAVYLCASSLTSGGVDTQYFGPGTRLTVL.

This chain uses TRBV6-1 with TRBJ1-3, with D hard to call. The CDR3 has 15 residues. V lost 0 bases and J lost 4, with 10 bases in between. Per the germline V gene, CDR1 is MNHNS and CDR2 is SASEGT. The CDR3 DNA reads as TGTGCCAGCAGTGAAGCTGGAGGTTTCGGAAACACCATATATTTT. Translation gives CASSEAGGFGNTIYF.

The V and J genes are TRBV7-8 and TRBJ2-5; D is possibly TRBD2 (5 bases). CDR1 is SGHVS, CDR2 FQNEAQ, per germline. The CDR3 is made up of 17 amino acids. With 7 bases removed from V and 2 bases from J, the gap between germline ends came to 23 bases. The CDR3 nucleotides are TGTGCCAGCACCCGAGGGTGGGGTGAGCTGAATCAAGAGACCCAGTACTTC. Its protein is CASTRGWGELNQETQYF. The whole variable domain, remainder taken from reference TRBV7-8 and TRBJ2-5, is GAGVSQSPRYKVAKRGQDVALRCDPISGHVSLFWYQQALGQGPEFLTYFQNEAQLDKSGLPSDRFFAERPEGSVSTLKIQRTQQEDSAVYLCASTRGWGELNQETQYFGPGTRLLVL.

This chain links TRBV6-1 with TRBJ1-6; no firm D call. Germline loops: CDR1 MNHNS, CDR2 SASEGT. This CDR3 contains 17 residues. The ends were cut back, 4 bases at V and 0 bases at J, with 13 bases in the middle. CDR3: CASSGPVSSSYNSPLHF. CDR3 sequence (DNA): TGTGCCAGCAGTGGCCCGGTATCTAGCTCCTATAATTCACCCCTCCACTTT.

This clone came up a few times. This chain uses TRBV5-6 with TRBJ2-5, with 7 bases identical to TRBD1. There are 18 residues in the CDR3. CDR1 and CDR2 from the germline V gene are SGHDT and YYEEEE. V trimming: 3 bases; J trimming: 1 base; junction bases outside the gene matches: 15. The CDR3: CASSSTWTAHRGQETQYF. The CDR3 bases are TGTGCCAGCAGCTCCACCTGGACAGCTCACAGGGGCCAAGAGACCCAGTACTTC.

This chain uses TRBV29-1 with TRBJ1-2; weak D call: TRBD1 (6 bases). Germline CDR1 and CDR2: SQVTM and ANQGSEA. The CDR3 extends over 14 amino acids. The V end was cut by 3 bases, the J end by 6 bases, with 17 bases between. The CDR3 sequence is CSVDRQGFRDGYTF. The CDR3 DNA reads as TGCAGCGTTGACCGCCAGGGGTTTCGAGATGGCTACACCTTC.

The V and J genes are TRBV10-2 and TRBJ1-3; D ambiguous. The germline CDR1 and CDR2 sequences are WSHSY and SAAADI. V lost 4 bases and J lost 2, with 3 bases in between. The CDR3 is 12 amino acids. For the CDR3, the DNA is TGCGCCAGCAGTGGAGCTGGAAACACCATATATTTT. Translation gives CASSGAGNTIYF.

Only a few counts were recorded for this clone. The chain joins TRBV5-1 to TRBJ2-3; TRBD1 agrees at 7 bases. Germline V gene lookup returns CDR1 SGHRS and CDR2 YFSETQ. The ends lost 4 bases at V and 0 bases at J; junction bases unmatched: 11. The length of the CDR3 is 17 residues. CDR3 nucleotide sequence: TGCGCCAGCAGCCCGGCGCAGGGGGACGCTAGCACAGATACGCAGTATTTT. Protein product: CASSPAQGDASTDTQYF.

V is TRBV5-1 and J is TRBJ2-5; D unclear. The germline V and J ends were trimmed by 2 bases and 1 base, with 9 bases remaining between them. This CDR3 region has 14 residues. CDR1 is SGHRS, CDR2 YFSETQ, per germline. The CDR3: CASSFGSVQETQYF. The CDR3 region has the DNA TGCGCCAGCAGCTTCGGGTCAGTCCAAGAGACCCAGTACTTC. The whole variable domain, remainder taken from reference TRBV5-1 and TRBJ2-5, is KAGVTQTPRYLIKTRGQQVTLSCSPISGHRSVSWYQQTPGQGLQFLFEYFSETQRNKGNFPGRFSGRQFSNSRSEMNVSTLELGDSALYLCASSFGSVQETQYFGPGTRLLVL.

In the case of this clone: This same CDR3 is encoded by further DNA sequences in the sample. The chain joins TRBV7-9 to TRBJ2-2; tentatively, D is TRBD2 (6 bases). This CDR3 comprises 15 residues. Deletions cut 0 bases from V and 1 base from J, with 6 bases between. CDR1 SEHNR and CDR2 FQNEAQ come from the germline V gene (reference sequence). The CDR3 spells CASSLAGGNTGELFF. For the CDR3, the DNA is TGTGCCAGCAGCTTAGCGGGGGGGAACACCGGGGAGCTGTTTTTT.

The V call is TRBV10-2, the J call TRBJ1-2; possible D gene TRBD1, 6 bases. The V end was cut by 3 bases, the J end by 2 bases, with 7 bases between. Germline V gene sequence: CDR1 WSHSY, CDR2 SAAADI. This CDR3 is 13 amino acids long. CDR3 residues: CASSEQGNYGYTF. Here the CDR3 DNA reads TGCGCCAGCAGTGAACAGGGAAACTATGGCTACACCTTC.

This rearrangement joins TRBV11-2 to TRBJ1-1; TRBD1 agrees at 8 bases. The CDR3 has 15 residues. Germline assignment: CDR1 SGHAT and CDR2 FQNNGV. Unmatched junction bases numbered 10, after V lost 4 bases and J lost 6 bases. CDR3 loop: CASSSLGQGWAEAFF. CDR3 DNA sequence: TGTGCCAGCAGCTCATTAGGACAGGGCTGGGCTGAAGCTTTCTTT.

This clone was detected only a few times. DNA of the CDR3: TGTGCCAGCAGACTCGACAGGGGCATCTCCTATAATTCACCCCTCCACTTT. It encodes CASRLDRGISYNSPLHF. The J gene is TRBJ1-6, the V gene TRBV2; 8 bases are a match to TRBD1. V was pared by 6 bases and J by 0 bases, with 7 bases of the junction left unmatched. This CDR3 has 17 amino acids. The germline CDR1 and CDR2 sequences are SNHLY and FYNNEI. The full variable domain, its missing parts supplied by reference TRBV2 and TRBJ1-6, is EPEVTQTPSHQVTQMGQEVILRCVPISNHLYFYWYRQILGQKVEFLVSFYNNEISEKSEIFDDQFSVERPDGSNFTLKIRSTKLEDSAMYFCASRLDRGISYNSPLHFGNGTRLTVT.

This chain uses TRBV7-2 with TRBJ2-2, with 8 bases identical to TRBD2. V shed 5 bases, J shed 1 base, and the junction held 6 bases outside the gene matches. Looked up from germline, CDR1 is SGHTA and CDR2 is FQGNSA. This CDR3 comprises 16 residues. In DNA form, the CDR3 reads TGTGCCAGCAGCCCCTTCCGGGGGGGGAACACCGGGGAGCTGTTTTTT. Amino acids: CASSPFRGGNTGELFF.

This clone was counted between two and nine times. The gene calls are TRBV7-2 and TRBJ1-4; no firm D call. V lost 3 bases and J 3 bases, leaving 17 bases between the germline ends. The V gene's germline CDR1 is SGHTA and CDR2 FQGNSA. CDR3 size: 17 residues. This chain's CDR3 is CASSFLPVGAANEKLFF. CDR3 sequence (DNA): TGTGCCAGCAGCTTCCTGCCTGTTGGTGCAGCTAATGAAAAACTGTTTTTT.

Only a few counts were recorded for this clone. The V call is TRBV11-2, the J call TRBJ1-2; D may be TRBD1 (6 bases). Germline V gives CDR1 SGHAT, CDR2 FQNNGV. With 7 bases removed from V and 4 bases from J, the gap between germline ends came to 19 bases. This CDR3 contains 15 residues. The CDR3 is CASTPRTDFLYGYTF. In nucleotides, the CDR3 is TGTGCCAGCACCCCAAGGACAGATTTCCTCTATGGCTACACCTTC.

This clone was detected a few times. This chain joins TRBV15 and TRBJ1-4; D gene unclear. The V end was cut by 7 bases, the J end by 8 bases, with 14 bases between. The germline gives CDR1 LNHNV, CDR2 YYDKDF (reference sequence). The CDR3 has 13 residues. CDR3 nucleotides: TGTGCCACCACCACGCGGGATGGAGAAAAACTGTTTTTT. This translates into CATTTRDGEKLFF.

This clone was found a few times. The J gene is TRBJ2-1, the V gene TRBV4-3; D possibly corresponds to TRBD1 (6 bases). The CDR3 spans 16 residues. Germline V lookup: CDR1 LGHNA, CDR2 YSLEER. V lost 1 base, J lost 5 bases, and 15 bases lay in between. CDR3: CASSQGAGVADNEQFF. The CDR3 DNA reads as TGCGCCAGCAGCCAAGGTGCAGGGGTGGCGGACAATGAGCAGTTCTTC.

The chain couples TRBV29-1 to TRBJ2-2; 14 nucleotides align to TRBD2. CDR1 and CDR2 from the germline V gene are SQVTM and ANQGSEA. CDR3 length: 14 amino acids. J lost 5 bases, V lost 6 bases, and 2 bases had no gene match. The CDR3 loop is CSVGLAGGTGELFF. As DNA, the CDR3 is TGCAGCGTCGGACTAGCGGGGGGAACCGGGGAGCTGTTTTTT.

There are a few counts of this clone. The chain uses TRBV4-2 and TRBJ2-1, with 9 bases fitting TRBD1. V shed 0 bases and J 8 bases; nucleotides not matched to a gene: 8. Germline lookup yields CDR1 LGHNA and CDR2 YNFKEQ. The CDR3 is 16 residues long. As DNA, the CDR3 is TGTGCCAGCAGCCAAGATTCGACAGGGGGGGCGGATGAGCAGTTCTTC. Protein: CASSQDSTGGADEQFF.